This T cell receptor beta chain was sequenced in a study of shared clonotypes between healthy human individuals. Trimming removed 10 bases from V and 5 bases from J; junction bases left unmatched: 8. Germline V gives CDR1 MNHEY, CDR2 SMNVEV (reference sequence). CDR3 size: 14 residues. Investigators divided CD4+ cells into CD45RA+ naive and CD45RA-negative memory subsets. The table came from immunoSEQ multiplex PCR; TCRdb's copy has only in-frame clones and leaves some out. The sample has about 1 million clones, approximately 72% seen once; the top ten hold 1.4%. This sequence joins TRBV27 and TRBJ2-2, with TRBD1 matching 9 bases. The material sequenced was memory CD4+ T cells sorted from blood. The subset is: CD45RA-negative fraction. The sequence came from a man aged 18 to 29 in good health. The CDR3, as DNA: TGTGCCACCAACAGGGGGCAAGGTACCGGGGAGCTGTTTTTT. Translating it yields CATNRGQGTGELFF.